The sequence of this T cell receptor (beta chain) was determined in a study of blood T cell repertoires in COVID-19. Authors' analysis steps: The assay estimated nucleated cells by amplifying reference gene primers. Repertoires were generated with immunoSEQ multiplex PCR, while TCRdb's copy carries only in-frame clones and drops some. Clone size and V and J calls were adopted from that table, with D and trimming inferred from the DNA. Among 210,000 or so clones listed, over 80% were seen once. Trimming shortened V by 5 bases and J by 3 bases, and 11 bases separated the two germline ends. CDR1 is LNHDA and CDR2 is SQIVND in the germline V gene (reference sequence). The CDR3 contains 14 residues. Enrolment of Seattle patients took place during active infection, and they were followed longitudinally.

This chain joins TRBV19 and TRBJ2-4; D is perhaps TRBD2 (5 bases). Input material: peripheral blood. The sequence was collected from a woman aged 30 to 39 with COVID-19, enrolled during active disease. For the CDR3, the DNA is TGTGCCAGTAGTTTCCTAGCAGACAAAAACATTCAGTACTTC. Its protein product is CASSFLADKNIQYF.